Presented here are 14 T cell receptor beta chains from one specimen sequenced in a study of blood T cell repertoires in COVID-19. Data came from immunoSEQ multiplex PCR; TCRdb stores just in-frame clones and leaves some out. Of roughly 64,000 clones in the sample, approximately 90% were seen once. The sample taken for sequencing was peripheral blood. The receptor set was obtained from an elderly woman with active COVID-19.

This rearrangement joins TRBV3-1 (or the pseudogene TRBV3-2) to TRBJ2-3; D gene ambiguous. The CDR3 loop spans 16 amino acids. V dropped 0 bases and J dropped 6 bases, with 16 bases sitting between them. Germline V gene lookup returns CDR1 LGHDT and CDR2 YNNKEL (reference sequence). CDR3 in DNA: TGTGCCAGCAGCCAAGATTTCGAGGTAGCTGTGGATACGCAGTATTTT. This translates into CASSQDFEVAVDTQYF.

This chain connects TRBV5-1 to TRBJ2-7, with a weak D call TRBD1 (5 bases). This CDR3 region has 14 residues. V dropped 7 bases and J dropped 5 bases, with 19 bases sitting between them. In germline, CDR1 is SGHRS, CDR2 YFSETQ. In nucleotides, the CDR3 is TGCGCCAGCGCGAAGGAAGGGGATGCCGACGAGCAGTACTTC. Protein: CASAKEGDADEQYF.

There are a few counts of this clone. The chain couples TRBV14 to TRBJ2-7; D unresolved. The CDR3 covers 12 residues. The V end lost 9 bases, the J end lost 0 bases, and 9 bases lay between the germline ends. The germline V gene has CDR1 SGHDN and CDR2 FVKESK. CDR3 protein: CASSDSSYEQYV. The CDR3 DNA is TGTGCCAGTTCTGACTCCTCCTACGAGCAGTACGTC.

The chain carries TRBV28 and TRBJ2-7, with a tentative D call TRBD1 (5 bases). Germline V gives CDR1 MDHEN, CDR2 SYDVKM. V dropped 3 bases and J dropped 9 bases, with 18 bases sitting between them. This CDR3 is built from 14 residues. The CDR3 here is CASSLGQGRLVQYF. The CDR3 bases are TGTGCCAGCAGTTTGGGGCAGGGCAGGTTGGTGCAGTACTTC. Complete variable domain (other parts from reference TRBV28 and TRBJ2-7): DVKVTQSSRYLVKRTGEKVFLECVQDMDHENMFWYRQDPGLGLRLIYFSYDVKMKEKGDIPEGYSVSREKKERFSLILESASTNQTSMYLCASSLGQGRLVQYFGPGTRLTVT.

The chain links TRBV11-3 to TRBJ2-2; 9 nucleotides line up with TRBD1. This CDR3 spans 17 amino acids. The junction had 10 bases not matched to a gene; V was cut back by 2 bases and J by 6 bases. Germline V gene lookup returns CDR1 SGHNT and CDR2 YENEEA. CDR3 region: CASSLTTGTGISGELFF. CDR3 DNA: TGTGCCAGCAGCTTAACAACCGGGACAGGGATCTCCGGGGAGCTGTTTTTT. Using reference TRBV11-3 and TRBJ2-2 for the parts outside the CDR3, the full variable domain is EAGVVQSPRYKIIEKKQPVAFWCNPISGHNTLYWYLQNLGQGPELLIRYENEEAVDDSQLPKDRFSAERLKGVDSTLKIQPAELGDSAVYLCASSLTTGTGISGELFFGEGSRLTVL.

The J gene is TRBJ1-2, the V gene TRBV7-8; possible D gene TRBD1, 5 bases. This CDR3 region has 14 residues. From germline, CDR1 is SGHVS and CDR2 FQNEAQ. The V gene lost 0 bases and the J gene lost 5 bases, with 10 bases spanning the gap. The CDR3 loop reads CASSLARSGYGYTF. CDR3 bases: TGTGCCAGCAGCTTAGCTAGATCAGGGTATGGCTACACCTTC.

This clone occurred a few times. V gene TRBV29-1 combines with J gene TRBJ2-3, with D maybe TRBD2 (5 bases). The V gene lost 5 bases and the J gene lost 2 bases, with 14 bases spanning the gap. Germline lookup yields CDR1 SQVTM and CDR2 ANQGSEA. CDR3 length: 14 residues. This CDR3 reads CSVSGLVDTDTQYF. DNA for the CDR3: TGCAGCGTTTCAGGACTGGTCGACACAGATACGCAGTATTTT.

J is TRBJ2-5 and V is TRBV10-3; the match to TRBD2 covers 9 bases. J lost 4 bases, V lost 10 bases, and 10 bases had no gene match. Germline V CDR1 and CDR2: ENHRY, SYGVKD. This CDR3 has 14 residues. The CDR3 region is CATSGGRLRETQYF. DNA for the CDR3: TGTGCCACGAGCGGGGGGCGTCTAAGAGAGACCCAGTACTTC.

This clone occurred once. V and J are TRBV28 and TRBJ2-2, with D possibly being TRBD2 (5 bases). V lost 10 bases and J lost 2, with 11 bases in between. In germline, CDR1 is MDHEN, CDR2 SYDVKM. CDR3 length equals 13 residues. CDR3 sequence reads: CATREGNTGELFF. CDR3 nucleotides: TGTGCCACCCGTGAGGGTAACACCGGGGAGCTGTTTTTT.

The chain carries TRBV28 and TRBJ2-1, with 9 nucleotides matching TRBD2. The ends lost 1 base at V and 2 bases at J; junction bases unmatched: 0. The CDR3 has 15 residues. Germline V gene lookup returns CDR1 MDHEN and CDR2 SYDVKM. The CDR3 bases are TGTGCCAGCAGTTTATCTAGCGGGACCTACAATGAGCAGTTCTTC. It specifies CASSLSSGTYNEQFF. The variable domain in full, completed from reference TRBV28 and TRBJ2-1, reads DVKVTQSSRYLVKRTGEKVFLECVQDMDHENMFWYRQDPGLGLRLIYFSYDVKMKEKGDIPEGYSVSREKKERFSLILESASTNQTSMYLCASSLSSGTYNEQFFGPGTRLTVL.

The chain is built from TRBV28 and TRBJ2-3; tentatively, D is TRBD1 (6 bases). The CDR3 spans 14 residues. V lost 5 bases to trimming and J lost 3 bases, with 12 bases between them. Germline lookup yields CDR1 MDHEN and CDR2 SYDVKM. CDR3: CASSPQGYTDTQYF. CDR3 sequence (DNA): TGTGCCAGCAGTCCACAGGGTTATACAGATACGCAGTATTTT. The variable domain in full, completed from reference TRBV28 and TRBJ2-3, reads DVKVTQSSRYLVKRTGEKVFLECVQDMDHENMFWYRQDPGLGLRLIYFSYDVKMKEKGDIPEGYSVSREKKERFSLILESASTNQTSMYLCASSPQGYTDTQYFGPGTRLTVL.

This chain joins TRBV18 and TRBJ1-5, with a possible D match to TRBD1 (6 bases). The germline V gene encodes CDR1 KGHSH and CDR2 LQKENI. Deletions cut 3 bases from V and 6 bases from J, with 15 bases between. The CDR3 contains 15 residues. This CDR3 is CASSPSNREGQPQHF. DNA for the CDR3: TGTGCCAGCTCACCCTCCAACAGGGAGGGTCAGCCCCAGCATTTT.

V gene TRBV5-1 combines with J gene TRBJ2-7, with TRBD1 identical over 8 bases. The germline gives CDR1 SGHRS, CDR2 YFSETQ. CDR3 size: 16 residues. After removal of 4 bases from V and 3 bases from J, the junction contained 12 bases not matched to a gene. CDR3 in DNA: TGCGCCAGCAGCGTTACGGAACCGGGACAGGACTACGAGCAGTACGTC. It translates to CASSVTEPGQDYEQYV.

The chain uses TRBV5-4 and TRBJ2-3, with D perhaps TRBD2 (5 bases). Germline V gives CDR1 SGHNT, CDR2 YYREEE (reference sequence). Trimming removed 0 bases at V and 4 bases at J, with 9 bases between. CDR3 length equals 14 residues. CDR3 nucleotides: TGTGCCAGCAGCTTGGGTAGCGTGGCAGATACGCAGTATTTT. Its translation: CASSLGSVADTQYF. The variable domain in full, with the rest retrieved from reference TRBV5-4 and TRBJ2-3, is ETGVTQSPTHLIKTRGQQVTLRCSSQSGHNTVSWYQQALGQGPQFIFQYYREEENGRGNFPPRFSGLQFPNYSSELNVNALELDDSALYLCASSLGSVADTQYFGPGTRLTVL.